This T cell receptor beta chain derives from a study of shared clonotypes between healthy human individuals. The CDR3 has 16 amino acids. The J segment lost 1 base and the V segment lost 7 bases, leaving 10 bases of the junction unmatched. Germline assignment: CDR1 MDHEN and CDR2 SYDVKM. Data came from immunoSEQ multiplex PCR; TCRdb stores just in-frame clones and leaves some out. The sample has 950,000 to 1,100,000 clones, around three quarters seen once. This clone has only a few counts. Sequences were obtained from memory CD4+ T cells from PBMCs. Subset meaning: CD45RA-negative fraction. The TCR was taken from a man between 18 and 35 years old in good health. Some clones in this sample may be carry-over from other donors' samples. The chain links TRBV28 to TRBJ1-5; 7 bases match TRBD1. CDR3 sequence (DNA): TGTGCCAGCAAAGAAGGAGACAGGGACAGCAATCAGCCCCAGCATTTT. The encoded protein is CASKEGDRDSNQPQHF. Full variable domain (outside the CDR3, taken from reference TRBV28 and TRBJ1-5): DVKVTQSSRYLVKRTGEKVFLECVQDMDHENMFWYRQDPGLGLRLIYFSYDVKMKEKGDIPEGYSVSREKKERFSLILESASTNQTSMYLCASKEGDRDSNQPQHFGDGTRLSIL.